This T cell receptor (beta chain) was sequenced during a study of blood T cell repertoires in COVID-19. Overall study context: COVID-19 samples from acute and convalescent phases originated in the United States, Italy and Spain. PBMCs, B-cell-depleted T cells, or T cells provided the cDNA or gDNA that made up the material.

This table comes from immunoSEQ multiplex PCR, and its TCRdb copy is limited to in-frame clones, with some not included. The sample lists about 130,000 clones; just under 85% were seen once. The study drew participants aged about 18 to 95 years from approximately 25 US areas. Cohort placement rested on clinical history that participants reported themselves. The germline V and J ends were trimmed by 5 bases and 10 bases, with 11 bases remaining between them. CDR1 and CDR2 from the germline V gene are LNHDA and SQIVND (reference sequence). The CDR3 contains 11 residues. This rearrangement joins TRBV19 to TRBJ1-1; tentatively, D is TRBD1 (5 bases). The clonotype originates from a man aged 50 to 59 who had recovered from COVID-19. The sample taken for sequencing was PBMCs or T cells enriched from blood (not recorded which). The CDR3: CASSLQGGAFF. In DNA, the CDR3 is TGTGCCAGTAGTCTTCAGGGTGGAGCTTTCTTT.